This T cell receptor (beta chain) was recovered during a study of brain T cells in children with intractable seizures. Comment on this clone: What it binds is unknown.

TCRdb's copy holds only in-frame clones and misses some; the assay was immunoSEQ multiplex PCR. Of about 340,000 clones in the sample, roughly 92% were seen once. Study-wide findings and caveats: Only CDR3 sequence similarity suggested viral specificity, without known HCMV serostatus. Clones missing pre-surgery may reflect undersampling of that blood sample.

This CDR3 has 11 amino acids. CDR1 SGHNT and CDR2 YYREEE come from the germline V gene (reference sequence). Trimming pared 0 bases from V and 8 bases from J, leaving 3 bases between. Time point specified: blood from clinic visit 5 months post-surgery; TSC patient then seizure free. Sequencing was limited to surgery cases with top T cell transcript signatures in brain tissue. At least one anti-epileptic drug was given before surgery. The material was peripheral blood, obtained 4 to 6 months after surgery. This chain uses TRBV5-4 with TRBJ2-1; D uncertain. The receptor's source is a boy less than two years old with tuberous sclerosis and intractable seizures. This CDR3 reads CASSLEHEQFF. DNA for the CDR3: TGTGCCAGCAGCTTGGAGCATGAGCAGTTCTTC.